Following are 24 T cell receptor beta chains from one sample sequenced in a study of T cells in Graves' hyperthyroidism and ophthalmopathy. RNA transcripts gave rise to amplified TCR beta CDR3 regions. Researchers ran a first-round RT-PCR on the TCR CDR3 using the HTBI primer set. MiXCR, run by TCRdb on the multiplex PCR reads, gives a single entry per CDR3 protein. Among around 290,000 distinct CDR3 sequences listed, around 15% were seen once. The sample consisted of blood. The receptors derive from a woman in her thirties or forties with Graves' hyperthyroidism.

This clonotype was recorded a few times. The J gene is TRBJ2-2, the V gene TRBV9; D perhaps matches TRBD2 (5 bases). Germline V gene sequence: CDR1 SGDLS, CDR2 YYNGEE. With 0 bases removed from V and 7 bases from J, the gap between germline ends came to 13 bases. This CDR3 spans 15 amino acids. The CDR3, as DNA: TGTGCCAGCAGCGTAGAGGGAGCGATTATCGGGGAGCTGTTTTTT. This translates into CASSVEGAIIGELFF.

This clonotype has only a few counts. The V gene is TRBV5-8, the J gene TRBJ2-5; 8 nucleotides align to TRBD1. J lost 5 bases, V lost 2 bases, and 11 bases had no gene match. The CDR3 is 16 amino acids. Germline CDR1 is SGHTS and CDR2 is YDEGEE. The CDR3 here is CASSFVIQGAVETQYF. CDR3 coding DNA: TGTGCCAGCAGCTTTGTCATCCAGGGGGCGGTGGAGACCCAGTACTTC.

This clonotype was observed many times. The chain joins TRBV28 to TRBJ2-7, with 11 bases matching TRBD2. Germline trimming cut 5 bases from V and 5 bases from J; bases unmatched to any gene: 8. This CDR3 region has 15 residues. Germline CDR1 is MDHEN and CDR2 is SYDVKM. CDR3: CASSHTSGSQNEQYF. For the CDR3, the DNA is TGTGCCAGCAGTCATACTAGCGGGAGTCAAAACGAGCAGTACTTC.

Many counts were recorded for this clonotype. The chain couples TRBV3-1 to TRBJ2-7, with D perhaps being TRBD1 or TRBD2 (5 bases each). The V gene lost 6 bases and the J gene lost 2 bases, with 14 bases spanning the gap. This CDR3 spans 14 amino acids. Germline V lookup: CDR1 LGHDT, CDR2 YNNKEL (reference sequence). In DNA form, the CDR3 reads TGTGCCAGCAGTCACGGGACGGTTACCTACGAGCAGTACTTC. It specifies CASSHGTVTYEQYF.

This clonotype was seen repeatedly, ten times or more. The chain links TRBV5-6 to TRBJ2-7, with 7 positions matching TRBD1. The CDR3 is 16 residues long. In germline, CDR1 is SGHDT, CDR2 YYEEEE. With V trimmed by 4 bases and J by 2 bases, 12 bases remained unmatched. The CDR3 DNA reads as TGTGCCAGCAGCAAGCGGACAGGTTCCCACACCTACGAGCAGTACTTC. Encoded protein: CASSKRTGSHTYEQYF.

The V call is TRBV20-1, the J call TRBJ2-1; D uncertain. The V end lost 1 base, the J end lost 13 bases, and 11 bases lay between the germline ends. Germline CDR1 and CDR2: DFQATT and SNEGSKA (reference sequence). This CDR3 has 11 residues. The DNA of the CDR3 is TGCAGTGCTAGAGGTACTCCAGTCCAGTTCTTC. Encoded protein: CSARGTPVQFF.

Many counts were recorded for this clonotype. The chain recombines TRBV11-2 with TRBJ2-1; TRBD2 aligns across 7 bases. CDR3 size: 13 residues. CDR1 and CDR2 from the germline V gene are SGHAT and FQNNGV. Trimming cost V 7 bases and J 9 bases; bases outside gene matches: 9. The CDR3: CASKPSGGTEQFF. Here the CDR3 DNA reads TGTGCCAGCAAACCGTCGGGGGGAACTGAGCAGTTCTTC.

CDR3 amino acids: CSARWTSGSADTQYF. As DNA, the CDR3 is TGCAGTGCTAGGTGGACTAGCGGGAGTGCAGATACGCAGTATTTT. The chain joins TRBV20-1 to TRBJ2-3; 13 bases align to TRBD2. V lost 3 bases to trimming and J lost 4 bases; unmatched junction nucleotides: 4. CDR1 DFQATT and CDR2 SNEGSKA come from the germline V gene (reference sequence). The CDR3 covers 15 residues.

The chain combines TRBV27 with TRBJ2-7; tentatively, D is TRBD1 (7 bases). V gave up 6 bases and J gave up 6 bases, with 15 bases separating them. The CDR3 length is 13 residues. Germline lookup yields CDR1 MNHEY and CDR2 SMNVEV (reference sequence). CDR3 sequence reads: CASRGGGIGEQYF. The CDR3 nucleotides read TGTGCCAGCAGAGGGGGCGGGATCGGCGAGCAGTACTTC.

A note on this clonotype: One junction end does not reproduce the germline sequence, and a read error may be involved. V gene TRBV7-8 combines with J gene TRBJ2-2; D gene unclear. Germline CDR1 and CDR2: SGHVS and FQNEAQ. The length of the CDR3 is 14 residues. Written as DNA, the CDR3 is TGTGCCAGCACCTTAGTTGAGAACACCGGCGAGCTGTTTTTT. Translating gives CASTLVENTGELFF. The whole variable domain, remainder taken from reference TRBV7-8 and TRBJ2-2, is GAGVSQSPRYKVAKRGQDVALRCDPISGHVSLFWYQQALGQGPEFLTYFQNEAQLDKSGLPSDRFFAERPEGSVSTLKIQRTQQEDSAVYLCASTLVENTGELFFGEGSRLTVL.

A word on this clonotype: This sequence may be a read error, since a much larger clone differs from it by one base. The chain has TRBV28 and TRBJ1-1; D remains unclear. From germline, CDR1 is MDHEN and CDR2 SYDVKM. The germline V and J ends were trimmed by 2 bases and 4 bases, with 11 bases remaining between them. The CDR3 sequence is 14 residues long. CDR3 DNA sequence: TGTGCCAGCAGTTTAAGGCAAATAGGCACTGAAGCTTTCTTT. Protein sequence: CASSLRQIGTEAFF.

This clonotype was seen a handful of times. This chain connects TRBV12-3 or TRBV12-4 to TRBJ2-1, with D perhaps given as TRBD1 or TRBD2 (5 bases each). Trimming took 4 bases from V and 6 from J, leaving 16 bases between them. The CDR3 length is 15 residues. CDR3 in amino acids: CASSSPSGTSNEQFF. The CDR3, as DNA: TGTGCCAGCAGTTCTCCCTCCGGGACCTCCAATGAGCAGTTCTTC.

This clonotype was counted ten times or more. The rearrangement joins TRBV2 to TRBJ1-6; TRBD1 might be the D (6 bases). Germline V lookup: CDR1 SNHLY, CDR2 FYNNEI. This CDR3 comprises 12 residues. Between the trimmed V and J ends, which lost 6 bases and 8 bases, there was a span of 8 bases. CDR3 in DNA: TGTGCCAGCAGGGACAGTGATTCACCCCTCCACTTT. Amino acid sequence: CASRDSDSPLHF.

This rearrangement joins TRBV6-1 to TRBJ1-3, with D hard to call. The CDR3 extends over 14 amino acids. Looked up from germline, CDR1 is MNHNS and CDR2 is SASEGT. V dropped 8 bases and J dropped 0 bases, with 11 bases sitting between them. The CDR3 DNA reads TGTGCCAGCCCTTCACGGGTCTCTGGAAACACCATATATTTT. Amino acid sequence: CASPSRVSGNTIYF.

This clonotype was observed at least ten times. This chain connects TRBV15 to TRBJ1-5; D ambiguous. Germline-derived CDR1 and CDR2 are LNHNV and YYDKDF (reference sequence). Trimming cost V 0 bases and J 4 bases, with 7 bases left between them. CDR3 length: 14 residues. The CDR3 nucleotides read TGTGCCACCAGCAGAGATATAGGGAATCAGCCCCAGCATTTT. Its translation is CATSRDIGNQPQHF. Filled out from reference TRBV15 and TRBJ1-5, the complete variable domain reads DAMVIQNPRYQVTQFGKPVTLSCSQTLNHNVMYWYQQKSSQAPKLLFHYYDKDFNNEADTPDNFQSRRPNTSFCFLDIRSPGLGDTAMYLCATSRDIGNQPQHFGDGTRLSIL.

The J gene is TRBJ2-3, the V gene TRBV5-6; unclear D gene. Trimming took off 4 bases at V and 3 bases at J, with 12 bases between the two ends. Germline lookup yields CDR1 SGHDT and CDR2 YYEEEE. The CDR3 is 14 residues long. CDR3 residues: CASSTEPRTDTQYF. CDR3 sequence (DNA): TGTGCCAGCAGCACGGAACCTAGGACAGATACGCAGTATTTT.

The rearrangement uses TRBV7-9 and TRBJ1-1; no clear D gene. Trimming removed 1 base at V and 0 bases at J, with 6 bases between. Germline V gives CDR1 SEHNR, CDR2 FQNEAQ (reference sequence). The CDR3 extends over 14 amino acids. The CDR3 nucleotides are TGTGCCAGCAGCTTAGAGACAATGAACACTGAAGCTTTCTTT. Its protein is CASSLETMNTEAFF.

This clonotype was picked up one time. A read error may explain this, as a much larger clone is one base away. The chain couples TRBV20-1 to TRBJ1-1, with D possibly being TRBD1 (6 bases). The CDR3 has 16 amino acids. V gave up 0 bases and J gave up 4 bases, with 18 bases separating them. CDR1 DFQATT and CDR2 SNEGSKA come from the germline V gene (reference sequence). The CDR3 bases are TGCAGTGCTAGAGACGGACAGATGGGGTGGAGCACTGAAGCTTTCTTT. It is translated as CSARDGQMGWSTEAFF.

V and J are TRBV7-9 and TRBJ2-3; 8 bases match TRBD1. The CDR3 covers 16 residues. V lost 0 bases to trimming and J lost 2 bases; unmatched junction nucleotides: 4. Germline V gene lookup returns CDR1 SEHNR and CDR2 FQNEAQ (reference sequence). The CDR3 DNA reads TGTGCCAGCAGCTTAGCAAGGACAGGGCTCACAGATACGCAGTATTTT. Its protein product is CASSLARTGLTDTQYF. The entire variable domain, with the rest obtained from reference TRBV7-9 and TRBJ2-3, is as follows: DTGVSQNPRHKITKRGQNVTFRCDPISEHNRLYWYRQTLGQGPEFLTYFQNEAQLEKSRLLSDRFSAERPKGSFSTLEIQRTEQGDSAMYLCASSLARTGLTDTQYFGPGTRLTVL.

In this sample, this clonotype turned up many times. The chain links TRBV6-6 to TRBJ2-7; 9 bases fit TRBD2. Germline CDR1 MNHNY, CDR2 SVGAGI (reference sequence). The CDR3 spans 17 residues. J was trimmed by 0 bases and V by 0 bases; bases with no gene match: 6. CDR3: CASSYSSTSGYSYEQYF. In DNA, the CDR3 is TGTGCCAGCAGTTACTCGAGCACTAGCGGGTACTCCTACGAGCAGTACTTC.

This clonotype was recorded many times. The genes are TRBV2 and TRBJ2-7, with D perhaps matching TRBD2 (6 bases). Germline-derived CDR1 and CDR2 are SNHLY and FYNNEI. V was clipped by 7 bases and J by 7 bases, with 11 bases between them. The CDR3 sequence is 11 residues long. The CDR3 DNA follows: TGTGCCAGCATAATGGGGGGAGAGCAGTACTTC. This codes for CASIMGGEQYF.

Concerning this clonotype: This sequence may be a read error, since a much larger clone differs from it by one base. The V gene is TRBV6-2 or TRBV6-3, the J gene TRBJ2-1; no definite D call. This CDR3 is built from 15 residues. V lost 2 bases, J lost 6 bases, and 14 bases lay in between. Germline loops: CDR1 MNHEY, CDR2 SVGEGT. CDR3 sequence reads: CASSYGPASTNEQFF. As DNA, the CDR3 is TGTGCCAGCAGTTACGGTCCCGCGTCAACCAATGAGCAGTTCTTC.

The CDR3 DNA sequence: TGTGCCACCAGCAGAGCGACTAGAGGGTACGAGCAGTACTTC. Translating gives CATSRATRGYEQYF. The genes are TRBV15 and TRBJ2-7; D might be TRBD2 (6 bases). V dropped 1 base and J dropped 4 bases, with 11 bases sitting between them. Germline V lookup: CDR1 LNHNV, CDR2 YYDKDF (reference sequence). The length of the CDR3 is 14 residues.

This chain uses TRBV20-1 with TRBJ2-5; 9 bases match TRBD2. CDR1 and CDR2 (germline): DFQATT, SNEGSKA (reference sequence). There are 16 residues in the CDR3. V shed 3 bases, J shed 5 bases, and the junction held 13 bases outside the gene matches. The CDR3 sequence is CSASDFHFSGSETQYF. CDR3 coding DNA: TGCAGTGCTAGCGACTTCCACTTTAGCGGGAGTGAGACCCAGTACTTC.